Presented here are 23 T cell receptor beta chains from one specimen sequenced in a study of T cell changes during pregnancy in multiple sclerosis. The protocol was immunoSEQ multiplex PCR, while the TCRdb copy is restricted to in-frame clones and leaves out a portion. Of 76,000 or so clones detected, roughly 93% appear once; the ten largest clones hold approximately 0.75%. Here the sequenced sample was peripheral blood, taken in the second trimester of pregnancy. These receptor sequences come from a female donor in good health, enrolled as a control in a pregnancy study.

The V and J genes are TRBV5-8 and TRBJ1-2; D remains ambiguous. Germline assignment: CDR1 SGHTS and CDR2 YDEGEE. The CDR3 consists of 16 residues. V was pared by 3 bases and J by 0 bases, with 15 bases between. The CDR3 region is CASSSTDGKANYGYTF. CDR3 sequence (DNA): TGTGCCAGCAGCTCAACAGACGGTAAAGCTAACTATGGCTACACCTTC.

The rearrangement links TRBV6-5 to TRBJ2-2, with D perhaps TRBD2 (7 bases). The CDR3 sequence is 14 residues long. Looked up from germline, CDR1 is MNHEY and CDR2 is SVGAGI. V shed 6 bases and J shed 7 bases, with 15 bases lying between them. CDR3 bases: TGTGCCAGCAGCGAATCGGGGGGCGACGGGGAGCTGTTTTTT. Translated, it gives CASSESGGDGELFF.

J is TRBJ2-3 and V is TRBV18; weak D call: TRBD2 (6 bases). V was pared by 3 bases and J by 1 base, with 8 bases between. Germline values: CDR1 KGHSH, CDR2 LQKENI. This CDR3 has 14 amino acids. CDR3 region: CASSPEGRTDTQYF. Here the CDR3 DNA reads TGTGCCAGCTCACCGGAGGGGCGCACAGATACGCAGTATTTT.

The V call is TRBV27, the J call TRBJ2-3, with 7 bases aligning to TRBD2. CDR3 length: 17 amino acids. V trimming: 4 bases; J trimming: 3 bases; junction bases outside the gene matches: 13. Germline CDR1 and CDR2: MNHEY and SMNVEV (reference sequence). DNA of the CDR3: TGTGCCAGCAGTTCTAGGTTGGCGGGGGAAGTAACAGATACGCAGTATTTT. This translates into CASSSRLAGEVTDTQYF.

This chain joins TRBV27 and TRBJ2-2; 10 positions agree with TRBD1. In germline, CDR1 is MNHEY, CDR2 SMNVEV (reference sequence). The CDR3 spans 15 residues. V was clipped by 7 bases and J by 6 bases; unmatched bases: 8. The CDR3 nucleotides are TGTGCCAGCACCTTGGGGACAGGGGCGCCCGGGGAGCTGTTTTTT. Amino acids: CASTLGTGAPGELFF.

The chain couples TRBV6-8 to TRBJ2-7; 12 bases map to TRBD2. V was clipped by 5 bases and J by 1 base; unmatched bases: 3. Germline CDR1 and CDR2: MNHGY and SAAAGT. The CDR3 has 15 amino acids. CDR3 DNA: TGTGCCAGCAGTCGGACTAGCGGGGCTTCCTACGAGCAGTACTTC. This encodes CASSRTSGASYEQYF.

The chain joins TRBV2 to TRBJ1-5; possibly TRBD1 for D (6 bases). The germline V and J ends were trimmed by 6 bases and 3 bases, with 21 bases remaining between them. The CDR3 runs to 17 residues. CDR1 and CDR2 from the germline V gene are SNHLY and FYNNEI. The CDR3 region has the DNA TGTGCCAGCAGCTCCGGGACACCCAGGGGCCTCAATCAGCCCCAGCATTTT. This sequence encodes CASSSGTPRGLNQPQHF. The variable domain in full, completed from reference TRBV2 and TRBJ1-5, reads EPEVTQTPSHQVTQMGQEVILRCVPISNHLYFYWYRQILGQKVEFLVSFYNNEISEKSEIFDDQFSVERPDGSNFTLKIRSTKLEDSAMYFCASSSGTPRGLNQPQHFGDGTRLSIL.

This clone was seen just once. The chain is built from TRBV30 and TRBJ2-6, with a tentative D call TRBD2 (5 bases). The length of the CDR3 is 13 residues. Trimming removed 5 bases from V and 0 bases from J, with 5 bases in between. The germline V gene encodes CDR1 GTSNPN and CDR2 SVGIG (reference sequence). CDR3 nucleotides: TGTGCCTGGGACTACTCTGGGGCCAACGTCCTGACTTTC. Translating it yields CAWDYSGANVLTF.

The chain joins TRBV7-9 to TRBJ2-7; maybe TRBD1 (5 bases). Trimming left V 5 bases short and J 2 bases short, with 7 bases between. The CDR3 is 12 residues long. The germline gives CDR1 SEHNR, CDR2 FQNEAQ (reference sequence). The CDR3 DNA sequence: TGTGCCAGCAGCCAACAGGCCTACGAGCAGTACTTC. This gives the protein CASSQQAYEQYF.

CDR3 in amino acids: CASSLFLPSGGILTGELFF. The CDR3 nucleotides are TGTGCCAGCAGCTTATTTCTCCCTAGCGGGGGGATTCTGACCGGGGAGCTGTTTTTT. The chain couples TRBV7-3 to TRBJ2-2; 11 bases line up with TRBD2. The CDR3 spans 19 residues. With 2 bases clipped from V and 5 bases from J, the junction kept 13 bases outside the gene matches. Germline assignment: CDR1 SGHTA and CDR2 FQGTGA.

The CDR3 protein is CASSFRDRGLGTEAFF. DNA of the CDR3: TGCGCCAGCAGCTTCCGGGACAGGGGGTTAGGAACTGAAGCTTTCTTT. The chain couples TRBV5-1 to TRBJ1-1; the match to TRBD1 covers 11 bases. This CDR3 is built from 16 residues. The V and J ends lost 2 bases and 5 bases, in that order; junction bases with no gene match: 8. Germline V lookup: CDR1 SGHRS, CDR2 YFSETQ.

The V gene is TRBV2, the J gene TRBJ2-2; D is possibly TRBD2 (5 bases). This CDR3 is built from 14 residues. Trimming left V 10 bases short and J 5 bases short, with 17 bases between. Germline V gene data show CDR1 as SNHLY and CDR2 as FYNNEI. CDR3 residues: CAIRIRGRTGELFF. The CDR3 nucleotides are TGTGCCATAAGGATTCGCGGGCGGACCGGGGAGCTGTTTTTT.

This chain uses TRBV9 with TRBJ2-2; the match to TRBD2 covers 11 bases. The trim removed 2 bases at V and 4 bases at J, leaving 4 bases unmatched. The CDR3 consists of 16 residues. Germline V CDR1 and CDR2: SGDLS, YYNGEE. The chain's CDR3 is CASSVPLAGVTGELFF. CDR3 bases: TGTGCCAGCAGCGTCCCACTAGCGGGAGTCACCGGGGAGCTGTTTTTT.

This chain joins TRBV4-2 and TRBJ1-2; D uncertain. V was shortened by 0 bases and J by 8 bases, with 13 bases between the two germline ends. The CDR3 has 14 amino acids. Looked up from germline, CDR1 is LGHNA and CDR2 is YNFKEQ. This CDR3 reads CASSQEPSSSGYTF. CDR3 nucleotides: TGTGCCAGCAGCCAAGAACCCTCCTCGAGCGGCTACACCTTC.

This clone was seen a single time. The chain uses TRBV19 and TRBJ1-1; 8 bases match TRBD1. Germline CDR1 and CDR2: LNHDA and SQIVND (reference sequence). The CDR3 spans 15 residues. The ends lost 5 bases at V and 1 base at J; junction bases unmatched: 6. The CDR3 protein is CASSVQGAGNTEAFF. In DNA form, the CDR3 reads TGTGCCAGTAGTGTTCAGGGGGCCGGGAACACTGAAGCTTTCTTT.

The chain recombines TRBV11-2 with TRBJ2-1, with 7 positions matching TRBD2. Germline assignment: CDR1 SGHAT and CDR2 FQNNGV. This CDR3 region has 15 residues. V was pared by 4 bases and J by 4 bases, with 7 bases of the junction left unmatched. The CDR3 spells CASSSLGGRYNEQFF. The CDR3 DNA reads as TGTGCCAGCAGCTCCCTGGGGGGGAGGTACAATGAGCAGTTCTTC.

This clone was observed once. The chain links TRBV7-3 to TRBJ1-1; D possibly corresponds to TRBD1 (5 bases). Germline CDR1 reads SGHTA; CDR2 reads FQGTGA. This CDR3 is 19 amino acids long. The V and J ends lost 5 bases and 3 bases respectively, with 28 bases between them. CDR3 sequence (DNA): TGTGCCAGCAGCCCTCGTGGGGGAGGGGCCACGATAGGGTACACTGAAGCTTTCTTT. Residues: CASSPRGGGATIGYTEAFF.

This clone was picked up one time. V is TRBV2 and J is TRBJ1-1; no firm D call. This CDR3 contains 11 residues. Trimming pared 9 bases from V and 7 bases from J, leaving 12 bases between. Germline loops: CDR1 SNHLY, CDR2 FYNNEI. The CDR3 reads CASSRDFEAFF. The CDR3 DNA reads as TGTGCCAGTAGCAGAGATTTTGAAGCTTTCTTT.

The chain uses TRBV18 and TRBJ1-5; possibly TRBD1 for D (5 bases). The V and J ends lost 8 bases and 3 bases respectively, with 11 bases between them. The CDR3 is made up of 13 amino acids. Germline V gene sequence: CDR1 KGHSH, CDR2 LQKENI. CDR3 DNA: TGTGCCAGCATGGAGGGGTCCAATCAGCCCCAGCATTTT. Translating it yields CASMEGSNQPQHF.

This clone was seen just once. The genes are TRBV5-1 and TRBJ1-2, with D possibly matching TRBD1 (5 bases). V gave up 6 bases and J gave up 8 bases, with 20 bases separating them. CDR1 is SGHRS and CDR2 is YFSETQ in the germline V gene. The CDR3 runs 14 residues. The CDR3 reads CASILNPGSGGYTF. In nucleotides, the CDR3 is TGCGCCAGCATCCTAAACCCAGGGTCAGGGGGCTACACCTTC. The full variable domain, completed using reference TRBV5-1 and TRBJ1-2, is KAGVTQTPRYLIKTRGQQVTLSCSPISGHRSVSWYQQTPGQGLQFLFEYFSETQRNKGNFPGRFSGRQFSNSRSEMNVSTLELGDSALYLCASILNPGSGGYTFGSGTRLTVV.

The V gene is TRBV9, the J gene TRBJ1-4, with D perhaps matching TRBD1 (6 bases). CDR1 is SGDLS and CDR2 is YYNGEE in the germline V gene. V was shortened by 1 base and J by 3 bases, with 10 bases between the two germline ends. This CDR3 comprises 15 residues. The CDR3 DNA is TGTGCCAGCAGCGTACACGGACAGCCTAATGAAAAACTGTTTTTT. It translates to CASSVHGQPNEKLFF.

In DNA form, the CDR3 reads TGTGCCAGCAGTCTGACAGAGTATAGCAATCAGCCCCAGCATTTT. Translation gives CASSLTEYSNQPQHF. This chain connects TRBV6-6 to TRBJ1-5, with D perhaps matching TRBD1 (5 bases). The germline V gene has CDR1 MNHNY and CDR2 SVGAGI (reference sequence). The length of the CDR3 is 15 residues. Trimming took off 5 bases at V and 0 bases at J, with 11 bases between the two ends.

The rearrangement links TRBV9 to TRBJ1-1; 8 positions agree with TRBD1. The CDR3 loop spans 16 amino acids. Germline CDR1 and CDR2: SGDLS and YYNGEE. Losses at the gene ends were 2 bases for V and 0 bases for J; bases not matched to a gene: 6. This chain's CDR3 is CASSVSGTGLNTEAFF. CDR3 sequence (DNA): TGTGCCAGCAGCGTCTCCGGGACAGGTCTGAACACTGAAGCTTTCTTT.